The next 26 T cell receptor beta chains were all read from a single sample in a study of blood T cells in healthy people across ages. Combining a sample-barcoded 5' primer with a J-beta primer mix, a second PCR ran for about 7 to 11 cycles. TCRdb fed the 5' RACE reads into MiXCR, producing one record per CDR3 protein. The repertoire holds approximately 1.5 million distinct CDR3 sequences, with about 31% as singletons. Sequences were obtained from blood. These TCRs come from a woman between 25 and 40 years old in good health.

Ten or more counts support this clonotype. The chain uses TRBV29-1 and TRBJ2-3, with 12 bases matching TRBD2. V shed 3 bases, J shed 3 bases, and the junction held 4 bases outside the gene matches. Germline V gene lookup returns CDR1 SQVTM and CDR2 ANQGSEA. This CDR3 spans 15 amino acids. As DNA, the CDR3 is TGCAGCGTTGAGAGGACTAGCGGGGCAACAGATACGCAGTATTTT. Its protein product is CSVERTSGATDTQYF.

V usage is TRBV5-1 and J usage is TRBJ2-1, with TRBD2 matching over 8 bases. The CDR3 has 14 residues. CDR1 SGHRS and CDR2 YFSETQ come from the germline V gene. V lost 6 bases and J lost 2; bases outside the gene matches: 4. CDR3: CASNGGRTYNEQFF. The CDR3 nucleotides read TGCGCCAGCAATGGCGGGAGGACCTACAATGAGCAGTTCTTC.

This sequence joins TRBV21-1 and TRBJ2-7; the D call of TRBD2 is as the table states it, not checked on the DNA. TRBV21-1 is an annotated pseudogene. This CDR3 is 15 amino acids long. CDR3 DNA: TGTGCCAGCAGCAAAGAGTCCTTCCCTCCCTACGAGCAGTACTTC. Translation gives CASSKESFPPYEQYF.

This chain connects TRBV20-1 to TRBJ1-1; tentatively, D is TRBD1 (5 bases). Germline CDR1 reads DFQATT; CDR2 reads SNEGSKA (reference sequence). This CDR3 spans 14 amino acids. Trimming shortened V by 5 bases and J by 0 bases, and 13 bases separated the two germline ends. Here the CDR3 reads CSASMGVLNTEAFF. In DNA form, the CDR3 reads TGCAGTGCTTCGATGGGGGTCCTGAACACTGAAGCTTTCTTT.

The genes are TRBV28 and TRBJ2-5, with D possibly being TRBD2 (5 bases). Looked up from germline, CDR1 is MDHEN and CDR2 is SYDVKM. Trimming took off 6 bases at V and 11 bases at J, with 13 bases between the two ends. CDR3 size: 11 residues. The CDR3 nucleotides read TGTGCCAGCAGCCCTTCCTGGGAGCAGTACTTC. It yields the protein CASSPSWEQYF.

As for this clonotype: Sequence at one end of the junction differs from germline and may be a read error. This chain connects TRBV6-2 or TRBV6-3 to TRBJ2-4; tentative D call: TRBD1 (5 bases). The assigned J gene may be wrong: the sequence end matches TRBJ2-7 better. Germline V CDR1 and CDR2: MNHEY, SVGEGT. The CDR3 spans 14 residues. CDR3 loop: CASSYDDRSCEQYF. The CDR3 DNA follows: TGTGCCAGCAGTTACGATGACAGATCCTGCGAGCAGTACTTC.

This sequence joins TRBV9 and TRBJ2-5; 9 positions agree with TRBD2. The CDR3 length is 16 residues. Germline CDR1 is SGDLS and CDR2 is YYNGEE. Unmatched junction bases numbered 15, after V lost 1 base and J lost 11 bases. CDR3 protein: CASSVSSSTSGNEQYF. DNA of the CDR3: TGTGCCAGCAGCGTATCGTCCTCGACTAGCGGCAATGAGCAGTACTTC.

This chain joins TRBV2 and TRBJ2-1; D might be TRBD2 (5 bases). CDR3 length: 11 residues. CDR1 is SNHLY, CDR2 FYNNEI, per germline. Trimming took off 7 bases at V and 4 bases at J, with 5 bases between the two ends. As DNA, the CDR3 is TGTGCCAGCACGGGATACAATGAGCAGTTCTTC. It yields the protein CASTGYNEQFF.

This chain connects TRBV29-1 to TRBJ2-1; TRBD2 agrees at 8 bases. The CDR3 contains 17 residues. Germline CDR1 is SQVTM and CDR2 is ANQGSEA. The ends lost 5 bases at V and 4 bases at J; junction bases unmatched: 16. This CDR3 is CSVSRVAGPLIYNEQFF. The CDR3, as DNA: TGCAGCGTTTCTCGAGTAGCGGGGCCGCTTATTTACAATGAGCAGTTCTTC.

A few counts support this clonotype. This chain links TRBV29-1 with TRBJ2-1, with D perhaps matching TRBD2 (6 bases). Per germline, CDR1 SQVTM and CDR2 ANQGSEA. The CDR3 consists of 14 residues. Trimming shortened V by 3 bases and J by 6 bases, and 15 bases separated the two germline ends. CDR3 DNA sequence: TGCAGCGTTGACCAGGGAGGTGGTCCCAATGAGCAGTTCTTC. This sequence encodes CSVDQGGGPNEQFF.

In this sample, this clonotype turned up many times. The V gene is TRBV4-1, the J gene TRBJ1-4, with a weak D call TRBD1 (6 bases). V gave up 2 bases and J gave up 5 bases, with 15 bases separating them. This CDR3 is 16 amino acids long. CDR1 is MGHRA, CDR2 YSYEKL, per germline. This CDR3 reads CASSQPIDRRNEKLFF. The DNA of the CDR3 is TGCGCCAGCAGCCAACCAATCGACAGGAGAAATGAAAAACTGTTTTTT.

This clonotype was recorded many times. The V and J genes are TRBV29-1 and TRBJ2-7, with unresolved D. From germline, CDR1 is SQVTM and CDR2 ANQGSEA. V shed 4 bases and J shed 4 bases, with 11 bases lying between them. The length of the CDR3 is 12 residues. DNA of the CDR3: TGCAGCGTTGGTAAGGGTTTGTACGAGCAGTACTTC. It specifies CSVGKGLYEQYF.

This clonotype was seen repeatedly, ten times or more. The V gene is TRBV27, the J gene TRBJ2-1; D ambiguous. CDR1 MNHEY and CDR2 SMNVEV come from the germline V gene (reference sequence). V was clipped by 8 bases and J by 0 bases, with 11 bases between them. The CDR3 sequence is 14 residues long. CDR3 region: CASSRPDSYNEQFF. The CDR3 bases are TGTGCCAGCTCCCGACCCGACTCCTACAATGAGCAGTTCTTC.

Worth noting for this clonotype: Possible read error: a much larger clone is one base away. V and J are TRBV4-1 and TRBJ1-5, with 8 positions matching TRBD1. CDR1 is MGHRA, CDR2 YSYEKL, per germline. The CDR3 has 15 amino acids. CDR3 sequence reads: CASSQWEQGVQPRHF. In DNA, the CDR3 is TGCGCCAGCAGCCAGTGGGAACAGGGGGTACAGCCCCGGCATTTT.

This clonotype was seen more than once but under ten times. J is TRBJ2-6 and V is TRBV12-3 or TRBV12-4; TRBD1 is a possible D gene (6 bases). V was pared by 7 bases and J by 0 bases, with 16 bases between. The CDR3 is 17 residues long. The CDR3 nucleotides are TGTGCCAGCAAGGCCAAGGACAGTAACTCTGGGGCCAACGTCCTGACTTTC. Translation: CASKAKDSNSGANVLTF.

This clonotype was observed a handful of times. The gene calls are TRBV28 and TRBJ1-5; the D is unclear. The CDR3 is 17 residues long. The germline V gene encodes CDR1 MDHEN and CDR2 SYDVKM. V lost 5 bases, J lost 0 bases, and 17 bases lay in between. DNA of the CDR3: TGTGCCAGCAGTCCTCATACGACGGAGTATAGCAATCAGCCCCAGCATTTT. Residues: CASSPHTTEYSNQPQHF.

V and J are TRBV9 and TRBJ2-3, with TRBD2 identical over 15 bases. This CDR3 contains 19 residues. Germline V CDR1 and CDR2: SGDLS, YYNGEE. Losses at the gene ends were 4 bases for V and 0 bases for J; bases not matched to a gene: 9. For the CDR3, the DNA is TGTGCCAGCAGCACGCGGACTAGCGGGAGGGGTGCTAGCACAGATACGCAGTATTTT. Its translation: CASSTRTSGRGASTDTQYF.

This chain connects TRBV3-1 to TRBJ2-5, with D tentatively TRBD1 (5 bases). Looked up from germline, CDR1 is LGHDT and CDR2 is YNNKEL (reference sequence). The CDR3 is 16 residues long. V was clipped by 3 bases and J by 4 bases, with 18 bases between them. This CDR3 is CASSHGTGTHGETQYF. The CDR3 coding sequence is TGTGCCAGCAGCCACGGAACAGGTACCCACGGAGAGACCCAGTACTTC.

This clonotype appeared a few times. V usage is TRBV7-9 and J usage is TRBJ1-2; D is possibly TRBD1 (5 bases). Germline lookup yields CDR1 SEHNR and CDR2 FQNEAQ (reference sequence). The ends were cut back, 4 bases at V and 2 bases at J, with 8 bases in the middle. The CDR3 contains 13 residues. CDR3 sequence: CASSWTQNYGYTF. CDR3 sequence (DNA): TGTGCCAGCAGCTGGACACAGAACTATGGCTACACCTTC.

In its sample, this clonotype was seen many times. This chain uses TRBV5-6 with TRBJ2-6, with TRBD1 matching 7 bases. The junction had 6 bases not matched to a gene; V was cut back by 1 base and J by 14 bases. This CDR3 is 13 amino acids long. CDR1 SGHDT and CDR2 YYEEEE come from the germline V gene. The CDR3 is CASSLRDSIFLTF. Here the CDR3 DNA reads TGTGCCAGCAGCTTGCGGGACAGCATATTCCTGACTTTC.

A few counts support this clonotype. The chain combines TRBV6-2 or TRBV6-3 with TRBJ1-1, with TRBD1 matching over 7 bases. From germline, CDR1 is MNHEY and CDR2 SVGEGT. J lost 3 bases, V lost 0 bases, and 16 bases had no gene match. The CDR3 consists of 19 residues. The CDR3 loop reads CASSYSKGYGQVGYTEAFF. The CDR3 DNA is TGTGCCAGCAGTTACTCGAAAGGTTACGGACAGGTGGGCTACACTGAAGCTTTCTTT.

For this clonotype: Being one base from a much bigger clone, this may be a read error. This chain links TRBV6-5 with TRBJ2-4, with D unresolved. Germline V CDR1 and CDR2: MNHEY, SVGAGI. CDR3 length: 13 amino acids. The CDR3 bases are TGTACCACCTCGCGAGGAGCCAAAAACATTCAGTACTTC. Protein: CTTSRGAKNIQYF.

The chain employs TRBV7-2 and TRBJ2-1; D is uncertain. The V end lost 2 bases, the J end lost 8 bases, and 10 bases lay between the germline ends. CDR3 length: 13 amino acids. Per the germline V gene, CDR1 is SGHTA and CDR2 is FQGNSA. DNA for the CDR3: TGTGCCAGCAGCTTATACATGGACGATGAGCAGTTCTTC. Translation gives CASSLYMDDEQFF.

This clonotype was seen a few times. V is TRBV12-3 or TRBV12-4 and J is TRBJ2-3; 8 bases map to TRBD2. This CDR3 has 16 residues. Trimming cost V 6 bases and J 4 bases; bases outside gene matches: 12. This chain's CDR3 is CASSTSRAGVPDTQYF. The CDR3 DNA reads as TGTGCCAGCAGCACCTCTAGAGCGGGAGTCCCAGATACGCAGTATTTT.

V usage is TRBV5-1 and J usage is TRBJ2-7, with unresolved D. V dropped 1 base and J dropped 2 bases, with 13 bases sitting between them. Germline lookup yields CDR1 SGHRS and CDR2 YFSETQ. This CDR3 has 15 residues. In nucleotides, the CDR3 is TGCGCCAGCAGCTTGAGCCAGGCTTCCGCCTACGAGCAGTACTTC. Translation: CASSLSQASAYEQYF.

The chain recombines TRBV3-1 with TRBJ1-2; D unclear. Deletions cut 4 bases from V and 7 bases from J, with 13 bases between. Germline lookup yields CDR1 LGHDT and CDR2 YNNKEL (reference sequence). The CDR3 has 13 residues. CDR3: CASSPDGVSGYTF. In nucleotides, the CDR3 is TGTGCCAGCAGCCCCGATGGGGTTAGTGGCTACACCTTC.